This T cell receptor beta chain was sequenced in a study of blood T cell repertoires in COVID-19. Study as a whole: The cDNA or gDNA used as material had been derived from T cells, B-cell-depleted T cells, or PBMCs.

Under the authors' procedure: Amplification of reference gene primers provided the estimated nucleated cell counts. Using immunoSEQ multiplex PCR, the repertoire was profiled, and TCRdb retains in-frame clones only, with some absent. The DNA gave D and trimming, while V, J and clone size come from that table. The table has almost 500,000 clones, 70% to 90% seen once. The germline V gene encodes CDR1 SGHRS and CDR2 YFSETQ. Trimming left V 3 bases short and J 4 bases short, with 14 bases between. CDR3 length: 15 amino acids. For this clone: Other DNA sequences from this sample encode an identical CDR3 as well.

Sequences were obtained from PBMCs or T cells enriched from blood (not recorded which). The clonotype was recovered from a woman in her fifties or sixties who had recovered from COVID-19. V and J are TRBV5-1 and TRBJ1-3; possible D gene TRBD1, 5 bases. DNA of the CDR3: TGCGCCAGCAGCTCAACCCGAGACAGAGGAAACACCATATATTTT. This translates into CASSSTRDRGNTIYF.